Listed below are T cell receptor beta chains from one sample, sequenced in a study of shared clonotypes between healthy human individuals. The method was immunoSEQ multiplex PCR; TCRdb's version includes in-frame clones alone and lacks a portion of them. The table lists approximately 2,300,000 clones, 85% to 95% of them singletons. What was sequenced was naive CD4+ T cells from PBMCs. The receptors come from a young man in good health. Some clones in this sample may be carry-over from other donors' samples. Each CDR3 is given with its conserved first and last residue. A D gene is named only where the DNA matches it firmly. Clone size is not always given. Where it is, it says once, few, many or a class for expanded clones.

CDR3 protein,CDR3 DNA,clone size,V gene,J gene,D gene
CASSFLPPGIITEAFF,TGTGCCAGCAGTTTTCTCCCACCGGGAATAATCACTGAAGCTTTCTTT,.,TRBV28,TRBJ1-1,.
CASSADRGRFEAFF,TGTGCCAGCAGCGCAGACAGGGGCCGATTTGAAGCTTTCTTT,.,TRBV28,TRBJ1-1,TRBD1
CASSLTRTRTSGTGELFF,TGTGCCAGCAGCCTGACGCGGACCAGGACTAGCGGCACCGGGGAGCTGTTTTTT,.,TRBV5-6,TRBJ2-2,TRBD2
CASSQRGNEQFF,TGTGCCAGCAGCCAGAGGGGGAATGAGCAGTTCTTC,.,TRBV7-9,TRBJ2-1,.
CASAAGVNTEAFF,TGTGCCTCCGCCGCAGGGGTTAACACTGAAGCTTTCTTT,once,TRBV11-3,TRBJ1-1,.
CASSESGPSGRFEQFF,TGTGCCAGCAGCGAAAGTGGTCCTAGCGGGAGATTTGAGCAGTTCTTC,.,TRBV7-2,TRBJ2-1,TRBD2
CASSEWAGGGYTF,TGTGCCAGCAGTGAATGGGCAGGGGGTGGCTACACCTTC,few,TRBV6-1,TRBJ1-2,TRBD1
CASSVGSVTDTQYF,TGTGCCAGCAGCGTAGGGTCCGTCACAGATACGCAGTATTTT,few,TRBV9,TRBJ2-3,.
CATSRDSGTGVFYGYTF,TGTGCCACCAGCAGAGATTCTGGGACAGGGGTCTTTTATGGCTACACCTTC,.,TRBV15,TRBJ1-2,TRBD1
CASSPGLAGTYEQYF,TGTGCCAGCAGCCCAGGACTAGCAGGAACCTACGAGCAGTACTTC,.,TRBV5-6,TRBJ2-7,TRBD2
CASSIQSGTPGETQYF,TGCGCCAGCAGCATACAATCCGGGACACCGGGGGAGACCCAGTACTTC,.,TRBV5-1,TRBJ2-5,.
CASSFTGTGREGTQYF,TGTGCCAGCAGTTTCACCGGGACAGGGCGCGAAGGGACCCAGTACTTC,once,TRBV28,TRBJ2-5,TRBD1
CTSSSRGPTNLDTQYF,TGTACCAGCAGCTCTCGAGGGCCGACTAACCTGGATACGCAGTATTTT,once,TRBV7-3,TRBJ2-3,.
CSAMREETQYF,TGCAGTGCTATGAGAGAAGAGACCCAGTACTTC,.,TRBV20-1,TRBJ2-5,.
CASSQGDRLGAGANVLTF,TGCGCCAGCAGCCAGGGGGACAGGTTAGGGGCTGGGGCCAACGTCCTGACTTTC,.,TRBV4-1,TRBJ2-6,TRBD1
CATSRVGRSGANVLTF,TGTGCCACCAGCAGAGTTGGAAGATCTGGGGCCAACGTCCTGACTTTC,.,TRBV15,TRBJ2-6,.
CSVEVEQGFYF,TGCAGCGTTGAAGTCGAGCAGGGGTTTTACTTC,once,TRBV29-1,TRBJ2-7,.
CASSSSTDSYEQYF,TGTGCCAGCAGTTCCTCGACAGATTCATACGAGCAGTACTTC,once,TRBV28,TRBJ2-7,.
CASSLRRGVAWEQYF,TGTGCCAGCAGCCTACGACGTGGGGTAGCTTGGGAGCAGTACTTC,.,TRBV11-3,TRBJ2-7,.
CASRGRHQGETQYF,TGTGCCAGCAGGGGGAGGCATCAGGGGGAGACCCAGTACTTC,.,TRBV25-1,TRBJ2-5,.
CASSFREGDGELFF,TGCGCCAGCAGCTTCCGGGAGGGGGACGGGGAGCTGTTTTTT,.,TRBV5-1,TRBJ2-2,TRBD2
CASAGTGLRAEAFF,TGTGCCAGCGCCGGGACAGGGTTGCGAGCTGAAGCTTTCTTT,.,TRBV18,TRBJ1-1,TRBD1
CASSSQGASLAGELFF,TGTGCCAGCAGCTCTCAGGGGGCGTCCCTAGCCGGGGAGCTGTTTTTT,.,TRBV5-4,TRBJ2-2,TRBD1
CASSDPGRGLGNTIYF,TGTGCCAGCAGTGATCCGGGCAGGGGGCTAGGAAACACCATATATTTT,.,TRBV2,TRBJ1-3,TRBD1
CASSEGGSSYEQYF,TGTGCCAGCAGTGAGGGGGGGAGCTCCTACGAGCAGTACTTC,.,TRBV2,TRBJ2-7,TRBD2
CASSFGLAGASYEQYF,TGCGCCAGCAGCTTTGGGCTAGCGGGAGCCTCCTACGAGCAGTACTTC,.,TRBV5-1,TRBJ2-7,TRBD2
CASSVYNEQFF,TGTGCCAGCAGCGTATACAATGAGCAGTTCTTC,.,TRBV2,TRBJ2-1,.
CASSYTGNEQYF,TGTGCCAGCAGTTACACCGGGAACGAGCAGTACTTC,.,TRBV6-5,TRBJ2-7,.
CASIQQVSGNTIYF,TGTGCCAGCATACAGCAAGTTTCTGGAAACACCATATATTTT,.,TRBV2,TRBJ1-3,.
CASSYVSGTGEQYF,TGTGCCAGCAGTTACGTAAGCGGGACGGGGGAGCAGTACTTC,.,TRBV6-6,TRBJ2-7,TRBD2
CASSLEQFF,TGTGCCAGCAGCTTGGAGCAGTTCTTC,.,TRBV7-2,TRBJ2-1,.
CAISESRQGVYGYTF,TGTGCCATCAGTGAGTCGCGGCAGGGGGTCTATGGCTACACCTTC,.,TRBV10-3,TRBJ1-2,TRBD1
CASSLRSGSTQYF,TGTGCCAGCAGCTTACGTAGCGGGAGTACGCAGTATTTT,.,TRBV11-2,TRBJ2-3,TRBD2
CASSLTGSGSADTQYF,TGTGCCAGCAGCTTAACTGGTAGCGGGAGCGCAGATACGCAGTATTTT,.,TRBV7-3,TRBJ2-3,TRBD2
CASSLLGADTEAFF,TGTGCCAGCAGCCTCCTGGGGGCGGACACTGAAGCTTTCTTT,.,TRBV16,TRBJ1-1,.
CASRFTGGAGTEAFF,TGTGCCAGCCGATTTACGGGGGGCGCGGGCACTGAAGCTTTCTTT,.,TRBV7-9,TRBJ1-1,.
CASSLRQAYEQYF,TGTGCCAGCAGTTTAAGACAGGCCTACGAGCAGTACTTC,.,TRBV6-5,TRBJ2-7,.
CASSLGQGGKLFF,TGCGCCAGCAGCCTCGGACAGGGTGGAAAACTGTTTTTT,.,TRBV5-1,TRBJ1-4,TRBD1
CAWSTGINTEAFF,TGTGCCTGGTCGACAGGAATTAACACTGAAGCTTTCTTT,few,TRBV30,TRBJ1-1,.
CASSLVSTGNTEAFF,TGTGCCAGCAGCTTAGTGTCGACAGGCAACACTGAAGCTTTCTTT,.,TRBV7-9,TRBJ1-1,.